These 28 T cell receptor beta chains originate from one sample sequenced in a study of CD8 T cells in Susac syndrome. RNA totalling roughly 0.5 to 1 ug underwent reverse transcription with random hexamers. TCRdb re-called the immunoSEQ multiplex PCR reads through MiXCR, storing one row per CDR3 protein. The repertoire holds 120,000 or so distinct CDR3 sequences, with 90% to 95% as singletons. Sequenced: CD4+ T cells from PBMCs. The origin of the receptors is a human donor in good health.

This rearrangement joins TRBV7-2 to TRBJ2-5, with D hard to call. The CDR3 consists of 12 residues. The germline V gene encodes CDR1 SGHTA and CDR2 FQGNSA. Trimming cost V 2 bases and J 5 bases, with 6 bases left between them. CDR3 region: CASSLRLETQYF. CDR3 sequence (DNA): TGTGCCAGCAGCTTAAGGTTGGAGACCCAGTACTTC.

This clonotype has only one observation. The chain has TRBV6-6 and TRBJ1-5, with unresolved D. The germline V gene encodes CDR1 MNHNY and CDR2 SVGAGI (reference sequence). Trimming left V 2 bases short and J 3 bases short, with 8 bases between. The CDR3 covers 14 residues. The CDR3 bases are TGTGCCAGCAGTTACGAGACACCCAATCAGCCCCAGCATTTT. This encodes CASSYETPNQPQHF.

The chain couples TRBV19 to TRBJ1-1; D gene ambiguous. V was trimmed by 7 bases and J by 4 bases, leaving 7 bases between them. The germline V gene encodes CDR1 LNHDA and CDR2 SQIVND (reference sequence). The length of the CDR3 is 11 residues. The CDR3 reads CASTFSTEAFF. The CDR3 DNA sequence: TGTGCCAGTACTTTCTCCACTGAAGCTTTCTTT.

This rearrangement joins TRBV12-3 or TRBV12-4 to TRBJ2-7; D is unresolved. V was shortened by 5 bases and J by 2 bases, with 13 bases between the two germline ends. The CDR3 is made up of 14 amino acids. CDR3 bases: TGTGCCAGCAGTAGGACCCCTCAACCCTACGAGCAGTACTTC. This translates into CASSRTPQPYEQYF.

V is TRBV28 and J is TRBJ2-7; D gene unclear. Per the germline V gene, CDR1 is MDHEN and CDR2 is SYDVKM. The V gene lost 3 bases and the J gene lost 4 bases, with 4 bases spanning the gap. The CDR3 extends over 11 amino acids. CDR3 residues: CASSFVYEQYF. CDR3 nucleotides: TGTGCCAGCAGTTTTGTTTACGAGCAGTACTTC.

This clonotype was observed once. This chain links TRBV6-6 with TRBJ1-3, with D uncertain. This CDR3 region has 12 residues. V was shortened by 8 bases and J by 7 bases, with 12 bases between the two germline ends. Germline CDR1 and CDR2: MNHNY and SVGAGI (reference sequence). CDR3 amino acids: CASAERSNTIYF. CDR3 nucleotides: TGTGCCAGCGCTGAACGTAGCAACACCATATATTTT.

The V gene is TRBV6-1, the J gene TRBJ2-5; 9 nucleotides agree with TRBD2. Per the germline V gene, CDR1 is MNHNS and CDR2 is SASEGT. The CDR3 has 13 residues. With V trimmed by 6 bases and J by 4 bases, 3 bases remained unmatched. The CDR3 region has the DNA TGTGCCAGCAGGTTACTAGCGGGAGAGACCCAGTACTTC. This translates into CASRLLAGETQYF.

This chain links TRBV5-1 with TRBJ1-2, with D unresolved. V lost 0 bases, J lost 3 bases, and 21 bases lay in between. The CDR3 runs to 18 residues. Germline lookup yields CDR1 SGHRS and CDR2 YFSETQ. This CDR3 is CASSLVPTGTRRYYGYTF. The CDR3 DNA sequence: TGCGCCAGCAGCTTGGTTCCCACGGGAACAAGAAGGTACTATGGCTACACCTTC.

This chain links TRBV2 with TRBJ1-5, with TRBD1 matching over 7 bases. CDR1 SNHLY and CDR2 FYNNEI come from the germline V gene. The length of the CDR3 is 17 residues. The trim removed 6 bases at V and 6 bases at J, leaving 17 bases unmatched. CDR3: CASSDEMKGASSQPQHF. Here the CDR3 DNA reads TGTGCCAGCAGCGATGAAATGAAGGGGGCCTCGAGTCAGCCCCAGCATTTT.

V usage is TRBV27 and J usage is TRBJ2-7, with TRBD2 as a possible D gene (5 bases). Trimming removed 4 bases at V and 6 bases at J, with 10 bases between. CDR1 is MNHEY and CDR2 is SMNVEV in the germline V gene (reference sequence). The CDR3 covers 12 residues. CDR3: CASSYLAGEQYF. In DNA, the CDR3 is TGTGCCAGCAGTTACCTAGCCGGCGAGCAGTACTTC.

As DNA, the CDR3 is TGTGCCACCAGTGAACCTACCACAGGGAAAGAGACCCAGTACTTC. Translated, it gives CATSEPTTGKETQYF. The genes are TRBV24-1 and TRBJ2-5; weak D call: TRBD1 (6 bases). Trimming took 4 bases from V and 3 from J, leaving 14 bases between them. Germline V CDR1 and CDR2: KGHDR, SFDVKD. The CDR3 length is 15 residues.

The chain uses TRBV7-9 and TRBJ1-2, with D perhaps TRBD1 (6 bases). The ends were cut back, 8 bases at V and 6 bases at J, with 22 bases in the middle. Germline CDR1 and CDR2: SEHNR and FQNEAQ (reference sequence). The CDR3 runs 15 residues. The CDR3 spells CASRRREGGSDGYTF. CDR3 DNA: TGTGCCAGCCGGCGGAGAGAGGGGGGGTCGGATGGCTACACCTTC.

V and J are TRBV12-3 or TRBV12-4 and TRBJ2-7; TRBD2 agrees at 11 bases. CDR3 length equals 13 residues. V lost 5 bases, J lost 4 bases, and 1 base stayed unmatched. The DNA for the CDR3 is TGTGCCAGCAGTCGACTAGCGGGATACGAGCAGTACTTC. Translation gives CASSRLAGYEQYF.

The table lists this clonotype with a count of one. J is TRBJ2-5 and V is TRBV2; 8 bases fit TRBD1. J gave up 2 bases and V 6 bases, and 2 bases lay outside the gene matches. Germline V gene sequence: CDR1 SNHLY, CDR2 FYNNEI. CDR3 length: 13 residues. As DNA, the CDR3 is TGTGCCAGCAGACGGGACAGGCAAGAGACCCAGTACTTC. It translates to CASRRDRQETQYF.

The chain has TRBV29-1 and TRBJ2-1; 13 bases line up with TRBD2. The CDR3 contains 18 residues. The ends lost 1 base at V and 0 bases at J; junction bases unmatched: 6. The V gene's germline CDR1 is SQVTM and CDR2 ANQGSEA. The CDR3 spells CSVEGTSGSLSSYNEQFF. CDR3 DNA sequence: TGCAGCGTTGAAGGGACTAGCGGGAGCCTAAGCTCCTACAATGAGCAGTTCTTC.

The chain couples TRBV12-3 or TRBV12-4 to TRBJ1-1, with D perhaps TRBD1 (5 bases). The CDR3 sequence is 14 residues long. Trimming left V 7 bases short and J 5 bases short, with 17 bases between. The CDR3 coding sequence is TGTGCCAGCACCTTCAACCCGGAGGGGACTGAAGCTTTCTTT. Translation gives CASTFNPEGTEAFF.

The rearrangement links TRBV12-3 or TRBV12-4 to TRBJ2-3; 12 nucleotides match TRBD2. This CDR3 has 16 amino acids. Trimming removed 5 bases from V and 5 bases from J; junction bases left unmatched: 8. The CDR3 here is CASSLDLTSGRDTQYF. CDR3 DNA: TGTGCCAGCAGTCTCGACCTGACTAGCGGGAGAGATACGCAGTATTTT.

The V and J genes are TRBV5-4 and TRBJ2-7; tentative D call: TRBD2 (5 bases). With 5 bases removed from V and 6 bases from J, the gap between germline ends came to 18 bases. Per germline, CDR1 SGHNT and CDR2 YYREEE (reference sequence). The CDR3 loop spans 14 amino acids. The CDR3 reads CASSFPGYTSEQYF. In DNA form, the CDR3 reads TGTGCCAGCAGTTTCCCGGGATACACCTCCGAGCAGTACTTC.

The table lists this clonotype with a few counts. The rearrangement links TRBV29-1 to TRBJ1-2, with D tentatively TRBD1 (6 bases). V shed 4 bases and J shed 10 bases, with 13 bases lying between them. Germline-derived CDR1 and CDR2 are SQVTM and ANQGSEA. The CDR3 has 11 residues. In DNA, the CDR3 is TGCAGCGTTGTGGCAGGGGTACTCTACACCTTC. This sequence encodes CSVVAGVLYTF.

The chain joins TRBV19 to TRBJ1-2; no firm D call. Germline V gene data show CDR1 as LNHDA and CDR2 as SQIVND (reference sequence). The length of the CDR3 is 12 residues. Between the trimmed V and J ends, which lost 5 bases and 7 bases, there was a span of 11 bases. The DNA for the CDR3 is TGTGCCAGTAGTCCTACTGCTGGTGGCTACACCTTC. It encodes CASSPTAGGYTF.

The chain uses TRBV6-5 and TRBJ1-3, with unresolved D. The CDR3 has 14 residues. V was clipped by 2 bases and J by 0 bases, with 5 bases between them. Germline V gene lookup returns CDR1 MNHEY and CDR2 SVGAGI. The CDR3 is CASSYISSGNTIYF. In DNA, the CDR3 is TGTGCCAGCAGTTACATCAGCTCTGGAAACACCATATATTTT.

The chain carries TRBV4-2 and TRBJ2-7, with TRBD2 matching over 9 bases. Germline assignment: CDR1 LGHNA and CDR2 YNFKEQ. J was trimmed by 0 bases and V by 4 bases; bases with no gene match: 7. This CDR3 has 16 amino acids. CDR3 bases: TGTGCCAGCAGCCTCCACGGTAGCGGGAGCTCCTACGAGCAGTACTTC. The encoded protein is CASSLHGSGSSYEQYF.

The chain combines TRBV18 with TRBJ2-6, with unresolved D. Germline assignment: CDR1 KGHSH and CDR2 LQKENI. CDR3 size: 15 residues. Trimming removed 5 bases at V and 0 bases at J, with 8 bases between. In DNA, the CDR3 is TGTGCCAGCTCAACAGCCGACTCTGGGGCCAACGTCCTGACTTTC. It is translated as CASSTADSGANVLTF.

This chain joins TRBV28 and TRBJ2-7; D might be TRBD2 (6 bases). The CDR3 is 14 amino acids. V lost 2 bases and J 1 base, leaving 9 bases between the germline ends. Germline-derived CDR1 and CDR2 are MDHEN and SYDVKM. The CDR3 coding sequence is TGTGCCAGCAGTTTAGCCGGGACTTCCTACGAGCAGTACTTC. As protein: CASSLAGTSYEQYF.

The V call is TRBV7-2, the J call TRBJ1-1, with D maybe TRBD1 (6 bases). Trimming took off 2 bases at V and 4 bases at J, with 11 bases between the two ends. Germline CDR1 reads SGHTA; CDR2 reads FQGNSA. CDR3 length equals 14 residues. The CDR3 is CASSLNGGLTEAFF. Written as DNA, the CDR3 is TGTGCCAGCAGCTTAAACGGGGGGCTCACTGAAGCTTTCTTT.

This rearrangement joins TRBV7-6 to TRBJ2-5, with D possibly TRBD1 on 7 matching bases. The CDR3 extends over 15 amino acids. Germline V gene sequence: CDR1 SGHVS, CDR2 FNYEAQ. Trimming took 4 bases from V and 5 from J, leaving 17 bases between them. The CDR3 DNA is TGTGCCAGCAGCTCACTGACAGGGAGGACGGAGACCCAGTACTTC. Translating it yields CASSSLTGRTETQYF.

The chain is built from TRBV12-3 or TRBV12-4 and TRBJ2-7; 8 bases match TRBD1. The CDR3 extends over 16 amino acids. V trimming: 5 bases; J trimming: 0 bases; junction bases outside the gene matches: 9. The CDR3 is CASSPRGRPSSYEQYF. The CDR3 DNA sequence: TGTGCCAGCAGTCCCAGGGGGCGTCCCAGCTCCTACGAGCAGTACTTC.

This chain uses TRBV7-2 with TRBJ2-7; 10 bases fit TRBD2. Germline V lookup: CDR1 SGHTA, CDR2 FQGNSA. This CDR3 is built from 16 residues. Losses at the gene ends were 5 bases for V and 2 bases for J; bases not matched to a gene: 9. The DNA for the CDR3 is TGTGCCAGCAGCCAATCTAGCGGGAGAATCCCCTACGAGCAGTACTTC. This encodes CASSQSSGRIPYEQYF.